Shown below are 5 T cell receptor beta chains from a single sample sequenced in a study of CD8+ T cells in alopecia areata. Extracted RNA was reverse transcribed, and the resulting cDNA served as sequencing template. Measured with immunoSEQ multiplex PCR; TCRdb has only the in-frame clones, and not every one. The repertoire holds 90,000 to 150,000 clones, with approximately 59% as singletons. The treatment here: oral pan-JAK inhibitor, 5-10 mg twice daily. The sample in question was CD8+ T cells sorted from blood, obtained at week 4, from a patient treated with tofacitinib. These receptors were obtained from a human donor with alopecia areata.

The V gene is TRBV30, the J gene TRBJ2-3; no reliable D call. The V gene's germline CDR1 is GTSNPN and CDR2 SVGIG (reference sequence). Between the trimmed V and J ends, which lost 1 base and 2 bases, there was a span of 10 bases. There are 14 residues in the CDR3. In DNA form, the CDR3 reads TGTGCCTGGAGTGAGGTACTCTTCACAGATACGCAGTATTTT. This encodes CAWSEVLFTDTQYF.

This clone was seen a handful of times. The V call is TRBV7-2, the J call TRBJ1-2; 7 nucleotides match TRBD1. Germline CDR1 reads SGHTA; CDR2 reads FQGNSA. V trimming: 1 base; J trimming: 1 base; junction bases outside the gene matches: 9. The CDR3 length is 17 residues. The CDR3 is CASSLGQGATLNYGYTF. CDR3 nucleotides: TGTGCCAGCAGCTTAGGACAGGGAGCCACACTTAACTATGGCTACACCTTC. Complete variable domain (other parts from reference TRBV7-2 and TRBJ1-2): GAGVSQSPSNKVTEKGKDVELRCDPISGHTALYWYRQSLGQGLEFLIYFQGNSAPDKSGLPSDRFSAERTGGSVSTLTIQRTQQEDSAVYLCASSLGQGATLNYGYTFGSGTRLTVV.

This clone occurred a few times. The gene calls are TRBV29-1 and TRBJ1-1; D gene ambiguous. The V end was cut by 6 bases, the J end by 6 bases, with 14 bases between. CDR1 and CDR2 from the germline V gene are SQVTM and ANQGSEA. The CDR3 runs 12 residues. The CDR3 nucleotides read TGCAGCGTGGAATCCTTACGGGCTGAAGCTTTCTTT. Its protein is CSVESLRAEAFF. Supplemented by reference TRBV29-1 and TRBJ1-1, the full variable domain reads SAVISQKPSRDICQRGTSLTIQCQVDSQVTMMFWYRQQPGQSLTLIATANQGSEATYESGFVIDKFPISRPNLTFSTLTVSNMSPEDSSIYLCSVESLRAEAFFGQGTRLTVV.

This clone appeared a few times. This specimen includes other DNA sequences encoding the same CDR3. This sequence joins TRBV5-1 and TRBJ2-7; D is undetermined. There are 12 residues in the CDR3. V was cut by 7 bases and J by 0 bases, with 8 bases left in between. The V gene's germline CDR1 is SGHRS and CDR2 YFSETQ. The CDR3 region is CASSGDSYEQYF. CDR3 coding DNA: TGCGCCAGCTCCGGAGACTCCTACGAGCAGTACTTC.

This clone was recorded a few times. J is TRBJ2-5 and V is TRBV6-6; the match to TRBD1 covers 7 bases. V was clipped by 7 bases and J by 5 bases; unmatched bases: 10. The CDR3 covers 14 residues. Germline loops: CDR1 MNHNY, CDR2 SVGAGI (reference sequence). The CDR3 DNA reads TGTGCCAGCAAAGACACAGGGGACCGGGAGACCCAGTACTTC. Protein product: CASKDTGDRETQYF.